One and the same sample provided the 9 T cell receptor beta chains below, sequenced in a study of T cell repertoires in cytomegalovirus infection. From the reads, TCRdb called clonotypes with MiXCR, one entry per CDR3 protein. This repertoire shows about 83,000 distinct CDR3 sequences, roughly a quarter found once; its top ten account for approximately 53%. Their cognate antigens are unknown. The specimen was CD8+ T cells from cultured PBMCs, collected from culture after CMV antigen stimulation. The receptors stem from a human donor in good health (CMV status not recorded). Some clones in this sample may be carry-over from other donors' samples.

CDR3 nucleotides: TGTGCCGGATGGGACCGGGGGGGCCGGACAGATACGCAGTATTTT. It is translated as CAGWDRGGRTDTQYF. This sequence joins TRBV7-3 and TRBJ2-3; 8 nucleotides align to TRBD2. This CDR3 has 15 residues. J gave up 3 bases and V 11 bases, and 13 bases lay outside the gene matches. Germline V CDR1 and CDR2: SGHTA, FQGTGA.

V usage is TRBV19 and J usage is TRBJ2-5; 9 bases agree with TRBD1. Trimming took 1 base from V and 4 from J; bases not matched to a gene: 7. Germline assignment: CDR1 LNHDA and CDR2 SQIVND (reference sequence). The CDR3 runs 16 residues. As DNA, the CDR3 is TGTGCCAGTAGTATAGGAACAGGGGGCGAAAGAGAGACCCAGTACTTC. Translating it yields CASSIGTGGERETQYF.

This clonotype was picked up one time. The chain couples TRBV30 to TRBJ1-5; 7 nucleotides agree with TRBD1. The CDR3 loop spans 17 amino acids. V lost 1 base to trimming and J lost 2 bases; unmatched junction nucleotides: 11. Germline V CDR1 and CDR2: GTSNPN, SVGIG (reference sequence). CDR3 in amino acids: CAWSERERQGGNQPQHF. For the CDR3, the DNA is TGTGCCTGGAGTGAGAGGGAAAGACAGGGTGGCAATCAGCCCCAGCATTTT.

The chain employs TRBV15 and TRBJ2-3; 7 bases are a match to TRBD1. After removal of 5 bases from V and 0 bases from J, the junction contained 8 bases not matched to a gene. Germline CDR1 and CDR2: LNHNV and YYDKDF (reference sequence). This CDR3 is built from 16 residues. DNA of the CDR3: TGTGCCACCAGCGACAGGGTAAATCCTAGCACAGATACGCAGTATTTT. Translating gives CATSDRVNPSTDTQYF.

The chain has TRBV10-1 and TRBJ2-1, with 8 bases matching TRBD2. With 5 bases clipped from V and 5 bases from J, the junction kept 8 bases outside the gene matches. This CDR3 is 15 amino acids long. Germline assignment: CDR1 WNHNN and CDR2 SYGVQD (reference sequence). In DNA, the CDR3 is TGCGCCAGCAGTTTAACTAGCGGCCGAAACAATGAGCAGTTCTTC. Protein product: CASSLTSGRNNEQFF.

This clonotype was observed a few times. The CDR3 sequence is CASSSTGTGPYEQYF. The CDR3 DNA reads TGTGCCAGCAGTTCCACCGGGACAGGGCCCTACGAGCAGTACTTC. This rearrangement joins TRBV6-6 to TRBJ2-7; 9 bases are a match to TRBD1. The CDR3 runs 15 residues. Per germline, CDR1 MNHNY and CDR2 SVGAGI (reference sequence). V gave up 4 bases and J gave up 2 bases; unmatched junction bases: 6.

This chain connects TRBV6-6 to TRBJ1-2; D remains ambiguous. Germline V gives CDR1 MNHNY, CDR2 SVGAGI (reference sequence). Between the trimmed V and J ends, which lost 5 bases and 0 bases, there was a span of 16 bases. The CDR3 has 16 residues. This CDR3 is CASSVAWGSSNYGYTF. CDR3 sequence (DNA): TGTGCCAGCAGTGTCGCCTGGGGTTCCTCTAACTATGGCTACACCTTC.

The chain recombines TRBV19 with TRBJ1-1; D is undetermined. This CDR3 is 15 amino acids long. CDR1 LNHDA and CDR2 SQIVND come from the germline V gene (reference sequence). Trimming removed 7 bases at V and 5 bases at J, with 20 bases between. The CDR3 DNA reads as TGTGCCAGTACCATAAGCCCGGAGCCGAGAACTGAAGCTTTCTTT. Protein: CASTISPEPRTEAFF.

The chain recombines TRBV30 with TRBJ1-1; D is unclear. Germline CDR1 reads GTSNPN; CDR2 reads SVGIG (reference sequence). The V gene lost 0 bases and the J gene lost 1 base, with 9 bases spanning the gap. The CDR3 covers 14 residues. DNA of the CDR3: TGTGCCTGGAGTGTGGGTACAGCGAACACTGAAGCTTTCTTT. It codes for CAWSVGTANTEAFF.